The table lists the clone carrying this T cell receptor beta chain with a few counts. TCRdb recomputed calls from the reads with MiXCR, one row per CDR3 protein. This sample has under 200,000 distinct CDR3 sequences, with about a tenth found just once. This sample was taken from a study of T cell repertoires in cytomegalovirus infection. Trimming left V 9 bases short and J 2 bases short, with 16 bases between. The CDR3 consists of 14 residues. CDR1 LNHDA and CDR2 SQIVND come from the germline V gene (reference sequence). The sequence was obtained from a human donor in good health (CMV status not recorded). Some clones in this sample may be carry-over from other donors' samples. The rearrangement joins TRBV19 to TRBJ1-2; weak D call: TRBD1 (6 bases). Input material: PBMCs. This CDR3 is CASTLQGENYGYTF. The CDR3 coding sequence is TGTGCCAGCACGCTACAGGGTGAGAACTATGGCTACACCTTC. The full variable domain, with the rest looked up from reference TRBV19 and TRBJ1-2, is DGGITQSPKYLFRKEGQNVTLSCEQNLNHDAMYWYRQDPGQGLRLIYYSQIVNDFQKGDIAEGYSVSREKKESFPLTVTSAQKNPTAFYLCASTLQGENYGYTFGSGTRLTVV.